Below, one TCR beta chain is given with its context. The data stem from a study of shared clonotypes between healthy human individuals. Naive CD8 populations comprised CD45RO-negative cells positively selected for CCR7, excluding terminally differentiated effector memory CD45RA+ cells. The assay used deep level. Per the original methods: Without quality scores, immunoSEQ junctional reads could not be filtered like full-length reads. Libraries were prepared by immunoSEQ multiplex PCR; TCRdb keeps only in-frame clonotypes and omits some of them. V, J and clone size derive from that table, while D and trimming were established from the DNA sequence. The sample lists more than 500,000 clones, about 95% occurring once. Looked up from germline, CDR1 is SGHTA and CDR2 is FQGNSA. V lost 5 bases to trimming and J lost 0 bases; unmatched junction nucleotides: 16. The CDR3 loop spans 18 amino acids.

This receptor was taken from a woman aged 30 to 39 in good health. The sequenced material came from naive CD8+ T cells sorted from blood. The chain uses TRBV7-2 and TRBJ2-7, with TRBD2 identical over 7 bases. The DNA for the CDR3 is TGTGCCAGCAGCCGCTGGGGGGGAGGTTTGTCCAGCTCCTACGAGCAGTACTTC. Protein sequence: CASSRWGGGLSSSYEQYF. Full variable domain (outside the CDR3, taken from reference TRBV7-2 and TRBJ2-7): GAGVSQSPSNKVTEKGKDVELRCDPISGHTALYWYRQSLGQGLEFLIYFQGNSAPDKSGLPSDRFSAERTGGSVSTLTIQRTQQEDSAVYLCASSRWGGGLSSSYEQYFGPGTRLTVT.